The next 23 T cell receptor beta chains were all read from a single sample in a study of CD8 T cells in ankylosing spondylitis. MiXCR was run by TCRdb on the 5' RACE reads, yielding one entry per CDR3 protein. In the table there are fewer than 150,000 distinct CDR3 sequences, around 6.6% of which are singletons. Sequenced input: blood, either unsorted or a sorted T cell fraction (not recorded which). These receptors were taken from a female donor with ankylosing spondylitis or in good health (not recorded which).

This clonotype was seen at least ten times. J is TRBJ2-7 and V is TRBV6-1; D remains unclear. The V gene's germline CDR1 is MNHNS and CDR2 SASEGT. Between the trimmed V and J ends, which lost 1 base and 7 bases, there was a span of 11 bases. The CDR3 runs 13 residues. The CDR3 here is CASSEEAAREQYF. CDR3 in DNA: TGTGCCAGCAGTGAAGAGGCGGCGCGGGAGCAGTACTTC.

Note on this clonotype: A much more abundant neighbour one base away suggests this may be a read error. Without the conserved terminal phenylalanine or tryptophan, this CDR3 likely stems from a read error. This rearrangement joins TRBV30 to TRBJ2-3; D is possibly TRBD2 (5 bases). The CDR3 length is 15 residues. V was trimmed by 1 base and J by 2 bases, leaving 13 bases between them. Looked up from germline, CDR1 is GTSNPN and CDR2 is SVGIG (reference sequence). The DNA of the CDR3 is TGTGCCTGGAGTGCCGCAGCGGAGATCACAGATACGCAGTATTAT. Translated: CAWSAAAEITDTQYY.

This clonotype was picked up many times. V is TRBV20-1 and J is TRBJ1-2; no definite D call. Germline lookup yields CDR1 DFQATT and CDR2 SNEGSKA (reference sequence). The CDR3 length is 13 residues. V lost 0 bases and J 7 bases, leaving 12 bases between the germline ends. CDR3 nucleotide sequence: TGCAGTGCTAGAGATGGCGCCAAAGGTGGCTACACCTTC. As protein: CSARDGAKGGYTF.

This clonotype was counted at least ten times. The CDR3 DNA sequence: TGTGCCAGCAACTTACAGGGGTTCGATCAGCCCCAGCATTTT. It encodes CASNLQGFDQPQHF. The chain carries TRBV6-1 and TRBJ1-5, with 7 bases aligning to TRBD1. The V segment lost 7 bases and the J segment 5 bases; nucleotides outside the gene matches: 8. The germline CDR1 and CDR2 sequences are MNHNS and SASEGT. This CDR3 contains 14 residues.

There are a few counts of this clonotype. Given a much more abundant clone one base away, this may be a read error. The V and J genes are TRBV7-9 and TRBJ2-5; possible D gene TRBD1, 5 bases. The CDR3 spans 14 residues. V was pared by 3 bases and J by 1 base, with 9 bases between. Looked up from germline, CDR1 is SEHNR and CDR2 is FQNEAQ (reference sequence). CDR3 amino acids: CASSLRQLQETQYF. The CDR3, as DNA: TGTGCCAGCAGCTTGCGACAGCTCCAAGAGACCCAGTACTTC. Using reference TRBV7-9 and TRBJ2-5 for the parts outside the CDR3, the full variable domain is DTGVSQNPRHKITKRGQNVTFRCDPISEHNRLYWYRQTLGQGPEFLTYFQNEAQLEKSRLLSDRFSAERPKGSFSTLEIQRTEQGDSAMYLCASSLRQLQETQYFGPGTRLLVL.

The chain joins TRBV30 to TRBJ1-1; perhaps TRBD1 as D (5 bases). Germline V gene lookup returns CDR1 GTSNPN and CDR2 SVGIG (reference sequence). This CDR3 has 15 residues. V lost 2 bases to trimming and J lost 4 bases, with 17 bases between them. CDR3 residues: CAWSRWSPGGTEAFF. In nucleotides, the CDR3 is TGTGCCTGGAGTCGGTGGTCCCCTGGGGGCACTGAAGCTTTCTTT.

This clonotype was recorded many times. In DNA, the CDR3 is TGCAGTGCTAGAGATAAGACAAACACCGGGGAGCTGTTTTTT. This translates into CSARDKTNTGELFF. This sequence joins TRBV20-1 and TRBJ2-2; D gene uncertain. The germline V gene has CDR1 DFQATT and CDR2 SNEGSKA (reference sequence). The CDR3 has 14 residues. V was trimmed by 0 bases and J by 2 bases, leaving 7 bases between them.

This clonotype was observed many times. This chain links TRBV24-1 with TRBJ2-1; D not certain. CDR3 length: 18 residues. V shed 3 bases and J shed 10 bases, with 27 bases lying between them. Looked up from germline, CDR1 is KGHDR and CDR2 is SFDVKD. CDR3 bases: TGTGCCACCAGTGATCCTCCCCACGGGCCGAGGCCAGCTAGGGAGCAGTTCTTC. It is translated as CATSDPPHGPRPAREQFF.

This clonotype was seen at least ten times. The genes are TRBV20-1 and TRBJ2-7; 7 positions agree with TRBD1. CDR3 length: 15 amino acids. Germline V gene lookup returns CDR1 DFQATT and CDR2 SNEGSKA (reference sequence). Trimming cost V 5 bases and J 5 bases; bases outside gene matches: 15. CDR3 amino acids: CSAYLTGTVFDEQYF. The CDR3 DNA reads TGCAGTGCTTACCTGACCGGGACAGTCTTCGACGAGCAGTACTTC.

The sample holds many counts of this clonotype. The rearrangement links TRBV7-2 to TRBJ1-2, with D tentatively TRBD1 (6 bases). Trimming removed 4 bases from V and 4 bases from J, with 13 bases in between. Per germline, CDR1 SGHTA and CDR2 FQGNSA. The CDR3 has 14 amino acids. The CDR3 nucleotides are TGTGCCAGCAGCTCTCTTACAGGGAGCTATGGCTACACCTTC. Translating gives CASSSLTGSYGYTF.

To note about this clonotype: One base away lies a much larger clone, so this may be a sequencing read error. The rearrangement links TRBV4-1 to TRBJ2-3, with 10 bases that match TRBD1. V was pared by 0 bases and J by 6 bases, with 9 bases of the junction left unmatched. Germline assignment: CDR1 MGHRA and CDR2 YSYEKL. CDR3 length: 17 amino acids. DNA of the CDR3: TGCGCCAGCAGCCAAGACAAACCGGGACAGGGGATGGATACGCAGTATTTT. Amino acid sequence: CASSQDKPGQGMDTQYF.

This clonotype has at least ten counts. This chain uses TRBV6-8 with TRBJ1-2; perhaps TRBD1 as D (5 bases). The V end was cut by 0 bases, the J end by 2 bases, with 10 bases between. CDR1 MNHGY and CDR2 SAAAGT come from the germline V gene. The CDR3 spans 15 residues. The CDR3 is CASSYSWGRNYGYTF. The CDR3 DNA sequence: TGTGCCAGCAGTTACTCATGGGGACGGAACTATGGCTACACCTTC.

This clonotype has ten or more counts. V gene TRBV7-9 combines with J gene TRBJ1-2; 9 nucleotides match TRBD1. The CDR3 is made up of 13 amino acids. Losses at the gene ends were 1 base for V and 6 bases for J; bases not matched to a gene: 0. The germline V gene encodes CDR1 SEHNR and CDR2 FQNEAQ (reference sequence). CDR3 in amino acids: CASSLDRGHGYTF. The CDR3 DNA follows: TGTGCCAGCAGCTTAGACAGGGGGCATGGCTACACCTTC.

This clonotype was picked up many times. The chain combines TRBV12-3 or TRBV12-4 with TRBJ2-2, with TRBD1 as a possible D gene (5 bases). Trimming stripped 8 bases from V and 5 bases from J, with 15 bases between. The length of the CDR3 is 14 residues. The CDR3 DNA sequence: TGTGCCAGCGTAATACAAGGGGAAACCGGGGAGCTGTTTTTT. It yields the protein CASVIQGETGELFF.

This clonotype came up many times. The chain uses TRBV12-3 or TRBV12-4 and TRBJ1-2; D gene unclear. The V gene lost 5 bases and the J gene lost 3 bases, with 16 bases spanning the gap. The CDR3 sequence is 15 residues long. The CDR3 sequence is CASSVGGVADYGYTF. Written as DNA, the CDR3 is TGTGCCAGCAGTGTTGGCGGGGTAGCGGACTATGGCTACACCTTC.

CDR3 sequence: CSVGDREGEQYF. The CDR3 DNA reads as TGCAGCGTTGGGGACAGGGAAGGCGAGCAGTACTTC. The chain has TRBV29-1 and TRBJ2-7; 9 bases are shared with TRBD1. V dropped 4 bases and J dropped 6; count of bases not matched to a gene: 4. The CDR3 has 12 amino acids. Germline V gives CDR1 SQVTM, CDR2 ANQGSEA.

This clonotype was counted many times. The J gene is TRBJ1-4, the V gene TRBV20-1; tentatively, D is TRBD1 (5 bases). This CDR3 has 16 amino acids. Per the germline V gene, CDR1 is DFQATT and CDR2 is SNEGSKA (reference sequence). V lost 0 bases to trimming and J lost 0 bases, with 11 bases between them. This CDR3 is CSARDARGSTNEKLFF. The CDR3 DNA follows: TGCAGTGCTAGAGATGCGCGGGGCTCAACTAATGAAAAACTGTTTTTT.

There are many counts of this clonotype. The CDR3 nucleotides are TGTGCCAGCAGTCCCACAGGTTGGGACAGGCAAGAGACCCAGTACTTC. The encoded protein is CASSPTGWDRQETQYF. The V and J genes are TRBV12-3 or TRBV12-4 and TRBJ2-5, with TRBD1 matching over 8 bases. V dropped 5 bases and J dropped 2; count of bases not matched to a gene: 10. The CDR3 runs to 16 residues.

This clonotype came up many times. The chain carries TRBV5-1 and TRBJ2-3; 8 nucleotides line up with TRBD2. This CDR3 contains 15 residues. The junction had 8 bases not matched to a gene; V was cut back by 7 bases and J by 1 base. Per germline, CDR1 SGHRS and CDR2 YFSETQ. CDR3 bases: TGCGCCAGCGGTCTCAGCGGGGGACGCACAGATACGCAGTATTTT. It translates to CASGLSGGRTDTQYF.

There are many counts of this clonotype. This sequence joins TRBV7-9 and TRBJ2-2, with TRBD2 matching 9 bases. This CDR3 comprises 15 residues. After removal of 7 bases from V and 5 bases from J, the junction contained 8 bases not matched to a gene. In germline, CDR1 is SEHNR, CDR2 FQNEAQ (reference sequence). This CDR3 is CASNKGLAGTGELFF. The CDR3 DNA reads TGTGCCAGCAACAAGGGACTAGCTGGGACCGGGGAGCTGTTTTTT.

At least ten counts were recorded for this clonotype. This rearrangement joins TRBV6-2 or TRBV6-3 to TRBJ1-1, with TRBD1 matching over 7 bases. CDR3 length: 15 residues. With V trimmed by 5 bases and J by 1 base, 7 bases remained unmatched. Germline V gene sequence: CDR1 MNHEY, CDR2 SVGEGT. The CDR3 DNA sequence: TGTGCCAGCAGTCTTCGGACAGGCGGGAACACTGAAGCTTTCTTT. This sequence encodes CASSLRTGGNTEAFF.

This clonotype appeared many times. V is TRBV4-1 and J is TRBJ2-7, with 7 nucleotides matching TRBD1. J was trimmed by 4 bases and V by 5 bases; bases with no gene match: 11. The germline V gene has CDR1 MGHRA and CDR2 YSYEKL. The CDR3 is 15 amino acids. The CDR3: CASSARDSDVYEQYF. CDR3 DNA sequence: TGCGCCAGCAGCGCACGGGACAGTGACGTTTACGAGCAGTACTTC.

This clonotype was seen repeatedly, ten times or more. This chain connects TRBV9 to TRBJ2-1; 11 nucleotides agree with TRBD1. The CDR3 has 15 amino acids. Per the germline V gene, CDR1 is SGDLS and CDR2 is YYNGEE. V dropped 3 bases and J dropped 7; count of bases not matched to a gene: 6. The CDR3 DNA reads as TGTGCCAGCAGCGGGACCGGGACAGGGGGGAATGAGCAGTTCTTC. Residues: CASSGTGTGGNEQFF.